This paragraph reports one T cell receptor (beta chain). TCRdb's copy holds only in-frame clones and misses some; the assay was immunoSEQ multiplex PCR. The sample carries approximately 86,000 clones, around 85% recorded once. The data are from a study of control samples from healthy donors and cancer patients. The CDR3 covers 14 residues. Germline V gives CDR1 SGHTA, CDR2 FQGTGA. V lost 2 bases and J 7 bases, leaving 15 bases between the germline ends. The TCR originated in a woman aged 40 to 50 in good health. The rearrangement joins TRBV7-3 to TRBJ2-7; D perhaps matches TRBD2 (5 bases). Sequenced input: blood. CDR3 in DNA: TGTGCCAGCAGCTTATCACCTCCTGGCGGGGAGCAGTACTTC. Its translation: CASSLSPPGGEQYF.